Sequencing of this T cell receptor (beta chain) was carried out in a study of T cell repertoires in cytomegalovirus infection. In the study overall: The authors relied on CMV epitopes, both recently identified HLA-C-restricted and well-studied HLA-B-restricted. Matching HLA type and CMV infection were both indicated by public TCR beta signatures. Study conclusions and caveats: Dominating the ex vivo response were HLA-C-restricted CMV-specific TCR beta clonotypes.

Trimming shortened V by 2 bases and J by 7 bases, and 8 bases separated the two germline ends. The CDR3 sequence is 12 residues long. The germline gives CDR1 MNHEY, CDR2 SVGAGI. This clonotype appeared a few times. Its antigen remains unknown. TCRdb re-analysed the reads in MiXCR, keeping a single row per CDR3 protein. The sample has about 830,000 distinct CDR3 sequences, approximately 32% seen once. The clonotype comes from a human donor in good health (CMV status not recorded). Some clones in this sample may be carry-over from other donors' samples. This sequence joins TRBV6-5 and TRBJ1-2; unclear D gene. The specimen was cultured CD8+ T cells from PBMCs, collected from culture after CMV antigen stimulation. The CDR3 sequence is CASSYNGAGYTF. The CDR3 DNA sequence: TGTGCCAGCAGTTACAACGGAGCTGGCTACACCTTC.